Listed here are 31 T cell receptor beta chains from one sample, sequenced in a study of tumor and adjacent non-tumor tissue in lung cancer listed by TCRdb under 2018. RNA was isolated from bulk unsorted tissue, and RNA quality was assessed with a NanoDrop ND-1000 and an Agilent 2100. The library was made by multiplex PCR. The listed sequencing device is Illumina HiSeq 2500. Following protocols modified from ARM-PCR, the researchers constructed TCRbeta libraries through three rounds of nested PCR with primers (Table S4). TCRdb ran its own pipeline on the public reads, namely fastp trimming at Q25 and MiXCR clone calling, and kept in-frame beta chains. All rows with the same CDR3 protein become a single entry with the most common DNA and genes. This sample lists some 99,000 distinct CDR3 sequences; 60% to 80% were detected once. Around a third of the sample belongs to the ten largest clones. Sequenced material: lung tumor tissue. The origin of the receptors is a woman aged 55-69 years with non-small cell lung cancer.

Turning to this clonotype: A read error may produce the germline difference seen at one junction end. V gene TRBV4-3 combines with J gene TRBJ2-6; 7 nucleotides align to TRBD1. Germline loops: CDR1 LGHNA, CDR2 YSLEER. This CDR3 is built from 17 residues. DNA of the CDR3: TGCGCCAGCAGCAGAGGACAGGAGAGCTCTGGGGTCAACGTCCTGACTTTC. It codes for CASSRGQESSGVNVLTF.

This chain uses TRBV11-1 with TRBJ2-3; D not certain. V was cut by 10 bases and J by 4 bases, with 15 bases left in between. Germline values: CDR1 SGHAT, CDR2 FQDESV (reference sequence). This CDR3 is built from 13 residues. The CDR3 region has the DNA TGTGCCAAAAGCCCCCTCTCGGCAGATACGCAGTATTTT. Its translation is CAKSPLSADTQYF.

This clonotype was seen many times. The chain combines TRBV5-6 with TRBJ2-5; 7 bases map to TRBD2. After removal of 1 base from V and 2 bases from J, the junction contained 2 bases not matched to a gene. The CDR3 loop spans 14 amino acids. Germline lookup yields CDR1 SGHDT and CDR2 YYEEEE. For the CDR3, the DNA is TGTGCCAGCAGCTTGTCCGGGGGGCAAGAGACCCAGTACTTC. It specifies CASSLSGGQETQYF.

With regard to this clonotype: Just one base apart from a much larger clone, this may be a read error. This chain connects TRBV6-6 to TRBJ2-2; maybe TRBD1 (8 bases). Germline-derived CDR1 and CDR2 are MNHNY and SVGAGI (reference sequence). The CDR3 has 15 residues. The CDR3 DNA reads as TGTGCCATCAGTTACGGGGGGACAGGTCCCGGGGAGCTGTTTTTT. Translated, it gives CAISYGGTGPGELFF.

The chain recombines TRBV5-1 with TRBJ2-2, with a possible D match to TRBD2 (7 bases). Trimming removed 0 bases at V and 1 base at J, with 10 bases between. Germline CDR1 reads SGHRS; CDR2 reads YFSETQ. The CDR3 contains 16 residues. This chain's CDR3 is CASSLDREGNTGELFF. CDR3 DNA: TGCGCCAGCAGCTTGGACAGGGAGGGGAACACCGGGGAGCTGTTTTTT. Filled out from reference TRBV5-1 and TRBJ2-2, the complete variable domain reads KAGVTQTPRYLIKTRGQQVTLSCSPISGHRSVSWYQQTPGQGLQFLFEYFSETQRNKGNFPGRFSGRQFSNSRSEMNVSTLELGDSALYLCASSLDREGNTGELFFGEGSRLTVL.

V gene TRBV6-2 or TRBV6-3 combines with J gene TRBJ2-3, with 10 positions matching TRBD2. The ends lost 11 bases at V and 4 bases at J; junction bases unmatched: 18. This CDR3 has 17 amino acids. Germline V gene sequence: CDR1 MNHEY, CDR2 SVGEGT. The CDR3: CAGSLLPSGSTADTQYF. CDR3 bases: TGTGCCGGTAGTTTACTACCTAGCGGGAGTACCGCAGATACGCAGTATTTT.

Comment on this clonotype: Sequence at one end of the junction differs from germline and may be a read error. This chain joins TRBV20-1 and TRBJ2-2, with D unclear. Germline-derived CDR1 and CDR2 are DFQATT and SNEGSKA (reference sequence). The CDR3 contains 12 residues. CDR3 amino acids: CSASSVTWELFF. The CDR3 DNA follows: TGCAGTGCTAGCTCAGTCACCTGGGAGCTGTTTTTT.

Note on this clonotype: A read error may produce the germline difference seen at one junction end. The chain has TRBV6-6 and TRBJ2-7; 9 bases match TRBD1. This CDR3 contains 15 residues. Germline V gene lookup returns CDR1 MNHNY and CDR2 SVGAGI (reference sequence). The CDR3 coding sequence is TGTGTCGGCGGTCGCCAGACAGGGGGAGACTACGTGCAGTACTTC. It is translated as CVGGRQTGGDYVQYF.

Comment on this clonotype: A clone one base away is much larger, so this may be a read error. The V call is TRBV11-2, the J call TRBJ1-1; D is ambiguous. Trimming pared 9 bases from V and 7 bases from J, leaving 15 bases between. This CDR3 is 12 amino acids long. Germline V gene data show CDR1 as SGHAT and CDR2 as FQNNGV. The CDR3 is CARSNSGFEAFF. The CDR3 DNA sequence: TGTGCCAGGAGCAATTCGGGGTTTGAAGCTTTCTTT.

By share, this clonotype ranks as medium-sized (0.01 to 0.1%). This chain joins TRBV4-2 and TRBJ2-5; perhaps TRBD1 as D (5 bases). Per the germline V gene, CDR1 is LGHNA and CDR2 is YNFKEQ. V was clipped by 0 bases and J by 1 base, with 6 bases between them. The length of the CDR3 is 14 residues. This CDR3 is CASSQEGAQETQYF. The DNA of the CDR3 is TGTGCCAGCAGCCAAGAAGGGGCCCAAGAGACCCAGTACTTC.

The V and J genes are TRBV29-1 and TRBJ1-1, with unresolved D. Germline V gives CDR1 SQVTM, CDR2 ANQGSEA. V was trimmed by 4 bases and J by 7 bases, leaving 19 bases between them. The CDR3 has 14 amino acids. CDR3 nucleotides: TGCAGCGTTGGTCCCGATGTGATAGGGTATGAAGCTTTCTTT. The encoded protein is CSVGPDVIGYEAFF. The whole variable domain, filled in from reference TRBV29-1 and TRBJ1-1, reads SAVISQKPSRDICQRGTSLTIQCQVDSQVTMMFWYRQQPGQSLTLIATANQGSEATYESGFVIDKFPISRPNLTFSTLTVSNMSPEDSSIYLCSVGPDVIGYEAFFGQGTRLTVV.

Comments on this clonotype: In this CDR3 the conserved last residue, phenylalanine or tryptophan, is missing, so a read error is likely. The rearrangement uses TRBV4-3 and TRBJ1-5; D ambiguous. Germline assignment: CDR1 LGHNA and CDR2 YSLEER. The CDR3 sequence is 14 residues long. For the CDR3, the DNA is TGCGCCAGCAGCCAACAGTATAGCAATCTGCCCCAGCATTAT. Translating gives CASSQQYSNLPQHY.

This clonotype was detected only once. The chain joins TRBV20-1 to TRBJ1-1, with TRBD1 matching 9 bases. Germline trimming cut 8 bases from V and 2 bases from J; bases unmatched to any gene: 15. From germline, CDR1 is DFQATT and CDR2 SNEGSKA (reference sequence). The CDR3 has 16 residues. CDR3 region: CSITPGQGRHNTEAFF. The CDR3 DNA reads TGCAGTATAACTCCGGGACAGGGTAGACATAACACTGAAGCTTTCTTT.

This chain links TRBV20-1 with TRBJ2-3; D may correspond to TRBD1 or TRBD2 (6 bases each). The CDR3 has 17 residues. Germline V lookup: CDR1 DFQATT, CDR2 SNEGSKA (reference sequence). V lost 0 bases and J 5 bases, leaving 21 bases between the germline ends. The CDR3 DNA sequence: TGCAGTGCTAGAGATCAGGTAACGGGGGCTTCCATAGATACGCAGTATTTT. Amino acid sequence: CSARDQVTGASIDTQYF.

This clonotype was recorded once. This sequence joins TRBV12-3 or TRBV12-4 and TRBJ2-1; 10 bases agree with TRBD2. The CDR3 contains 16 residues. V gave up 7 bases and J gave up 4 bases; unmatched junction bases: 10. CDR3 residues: CASTPLSGRGYNEQFF. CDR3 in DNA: TGTGCCAGCACCCCTTTAAGCGGGAGGGGATACAATGAGCAGTTCTTC.

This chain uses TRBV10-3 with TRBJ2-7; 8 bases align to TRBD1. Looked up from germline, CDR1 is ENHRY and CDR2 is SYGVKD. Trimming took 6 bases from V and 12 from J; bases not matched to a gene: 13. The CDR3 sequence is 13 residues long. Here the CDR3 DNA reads TGTGCCATCAGCGTGACAGGGGTCGACGAGTGGTACTTC. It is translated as CAISVTGVDEWYF.

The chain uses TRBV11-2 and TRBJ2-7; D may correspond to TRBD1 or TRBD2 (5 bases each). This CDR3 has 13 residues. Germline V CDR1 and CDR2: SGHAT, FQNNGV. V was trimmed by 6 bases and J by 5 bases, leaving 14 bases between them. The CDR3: CASRFTRGNEQYF. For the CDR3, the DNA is TGTGCCAGCAGATTTACACGGGGCAACGAGCAGTACTTC.

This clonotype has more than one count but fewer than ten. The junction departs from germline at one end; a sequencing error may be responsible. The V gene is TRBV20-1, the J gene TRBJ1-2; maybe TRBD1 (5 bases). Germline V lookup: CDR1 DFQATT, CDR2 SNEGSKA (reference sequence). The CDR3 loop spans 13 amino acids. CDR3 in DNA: TGCAGTGCTAGTGAGGGGAACAGCTATGACTACACCTTC. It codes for CSASEGNSYDYTF.

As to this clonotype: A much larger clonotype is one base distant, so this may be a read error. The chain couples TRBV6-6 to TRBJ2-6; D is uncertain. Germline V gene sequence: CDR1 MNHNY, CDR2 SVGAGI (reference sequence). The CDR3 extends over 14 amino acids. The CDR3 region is CANSPGDGANVLTF. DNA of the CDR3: TGTGCCAACAGTCCAGGAGATGGGGCCAACGTCCTGACTTTC.

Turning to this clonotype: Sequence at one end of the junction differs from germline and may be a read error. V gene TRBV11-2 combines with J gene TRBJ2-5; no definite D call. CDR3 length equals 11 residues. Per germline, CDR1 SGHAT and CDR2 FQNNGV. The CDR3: CVSVGQETQYF. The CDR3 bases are TGTGTCAGCGTCGGACAAGAGACCCAGTACTTC.

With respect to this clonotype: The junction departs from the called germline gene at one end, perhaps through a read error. The DNA for the CDR3 is TGTGCCAGCAGCTTAGAAGCGACTAATTCACTCCTCCACTTT. This translates into CASSLEATNSLLHF. The genes are TRBV11-2 and TRBJ1-6; D unclear. The germline V gene has CDR1 SGHAT and CDR2 FQNNGV. CDR3 length: 14 residues.

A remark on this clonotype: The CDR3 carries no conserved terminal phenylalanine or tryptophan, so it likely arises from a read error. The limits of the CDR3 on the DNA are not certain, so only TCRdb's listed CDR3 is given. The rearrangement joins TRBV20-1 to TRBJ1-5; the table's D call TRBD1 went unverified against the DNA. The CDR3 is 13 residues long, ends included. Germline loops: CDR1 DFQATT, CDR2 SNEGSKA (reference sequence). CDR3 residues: CSATQGTNQPHHL.

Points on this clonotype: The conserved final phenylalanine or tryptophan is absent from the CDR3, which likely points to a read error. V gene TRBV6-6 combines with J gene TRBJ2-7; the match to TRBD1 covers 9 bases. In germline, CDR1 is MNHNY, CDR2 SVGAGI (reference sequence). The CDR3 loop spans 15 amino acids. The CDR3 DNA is TGTGCGAGCTGTCGCCAGACAGGGGGAGACTACGAGCAGTACATC. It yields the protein CASCRQTGGDYEQYI.

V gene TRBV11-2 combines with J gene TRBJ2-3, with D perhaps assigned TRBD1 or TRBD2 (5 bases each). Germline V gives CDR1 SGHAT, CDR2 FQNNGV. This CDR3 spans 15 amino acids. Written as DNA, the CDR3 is TGTACTAACAGCGTCACCGGGACGGCCACAGATACGCAGTATTTT. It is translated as CTNSVTGTATDTQYF.

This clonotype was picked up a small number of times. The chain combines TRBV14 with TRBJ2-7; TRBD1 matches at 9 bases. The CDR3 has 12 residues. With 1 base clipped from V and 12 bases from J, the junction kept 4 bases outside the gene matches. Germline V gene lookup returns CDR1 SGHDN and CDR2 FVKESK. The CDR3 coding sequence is TGTGCCAGCAGCCAAGCCTGGACAGGGGCGTACTTC. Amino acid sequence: CASSQAWTGAYF.

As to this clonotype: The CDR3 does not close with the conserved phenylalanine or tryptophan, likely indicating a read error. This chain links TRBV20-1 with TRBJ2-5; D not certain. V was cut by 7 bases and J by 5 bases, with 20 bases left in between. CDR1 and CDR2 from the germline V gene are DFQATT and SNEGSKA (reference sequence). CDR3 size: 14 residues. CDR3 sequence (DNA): TGCAGTGATCTAAAGATGGGATCTTTGGAGACCCAGTACTTA. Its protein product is CSDLKMGSLETQYL.

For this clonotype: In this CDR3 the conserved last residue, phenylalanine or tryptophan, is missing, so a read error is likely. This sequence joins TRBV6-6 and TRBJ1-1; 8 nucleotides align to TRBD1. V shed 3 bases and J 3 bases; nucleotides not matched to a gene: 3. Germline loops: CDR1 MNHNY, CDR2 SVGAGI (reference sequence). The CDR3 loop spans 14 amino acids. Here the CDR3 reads CASSYPDRDTEAFY. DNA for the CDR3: TGTGCCAGCAGTTATCCGGACAGGGACACTGAAGCTTTCTAT.

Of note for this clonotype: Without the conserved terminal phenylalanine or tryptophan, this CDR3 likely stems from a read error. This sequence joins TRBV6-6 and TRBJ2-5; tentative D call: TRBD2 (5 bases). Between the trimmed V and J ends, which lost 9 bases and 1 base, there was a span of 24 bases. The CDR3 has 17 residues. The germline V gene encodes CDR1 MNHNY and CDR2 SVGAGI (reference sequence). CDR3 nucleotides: TGTGCCAGTAGTGGAGCGGCCATTGATGGCCCCCAAGAGACCCAGTACGTC. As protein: CASSGAAIDGPQETQYV.

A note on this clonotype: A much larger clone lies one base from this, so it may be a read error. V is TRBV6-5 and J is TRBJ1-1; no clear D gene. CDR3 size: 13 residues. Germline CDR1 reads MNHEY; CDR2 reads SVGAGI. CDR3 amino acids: CACSYVPLRPAFF. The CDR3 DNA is TGTGCCTGCAGTTACGTTCCTCTCCGCCCGGCTTTCTTT.

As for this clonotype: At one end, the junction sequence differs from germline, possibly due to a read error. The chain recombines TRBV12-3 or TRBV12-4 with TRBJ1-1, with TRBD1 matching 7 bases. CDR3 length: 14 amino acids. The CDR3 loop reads CASSPTGRNTQALF. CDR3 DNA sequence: TGTGCCAGCAGTCCGACAGGGCGGAACACTCAAGCTTTGTTT.

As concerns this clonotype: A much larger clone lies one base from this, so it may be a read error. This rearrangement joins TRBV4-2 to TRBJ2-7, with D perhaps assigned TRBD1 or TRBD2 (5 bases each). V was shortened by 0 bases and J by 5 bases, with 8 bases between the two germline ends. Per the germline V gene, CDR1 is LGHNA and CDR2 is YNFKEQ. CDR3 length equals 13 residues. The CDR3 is CASSQDRGDEQYF. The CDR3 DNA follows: TGTGCCAGCAGCCAAGATCGAGGGGACGAGCAGTACTTC.